This T cell receptor beta chain was recovered during a study of cytomegalovirus exposure and HLA in healthy donors. For the study at large: Approximately 85 million unique TCRs from HLA-typed donors were held in an early data release.

Concerning this clone itself: Its matching antigen is unknown.

Overall study findings and caveats: The authors enumerated roughly 160 TCR beta chains as linked to cytomegalovirus. In an earlier analysis, about 87% or about 30%: the productive usage of most TCR beta V segments.

The PCR contained 60 Vbeta and 13 Jbeta primers. TCRdb's table, derived via immunoSEQ multiplex PCR, lists solely in-frame clones and lacks some. Here the sample spans over 150,000 clones, around 85% being singletons. The TCR was taken from a woman in her thirties in good health and CMV-seronegative. Sequenced sample: PBMCs.

The CDR3: CASSSAGLNQPQHF. Written as DNA, the CDR3 is TGTGCCAGTTCCAGCGCGGGGTTAAATCAGCCCCAGCATTTT. The chain is built from TRBV19 and TRBJ1-5; D is undetermined. CDR1 is LNHDA, CDR2 SQIVND, per germline (reference sequence). V lost 8 bases, J lost 4 bases, and 15 bases lay in between. This CDR3 has 14 amino acids.